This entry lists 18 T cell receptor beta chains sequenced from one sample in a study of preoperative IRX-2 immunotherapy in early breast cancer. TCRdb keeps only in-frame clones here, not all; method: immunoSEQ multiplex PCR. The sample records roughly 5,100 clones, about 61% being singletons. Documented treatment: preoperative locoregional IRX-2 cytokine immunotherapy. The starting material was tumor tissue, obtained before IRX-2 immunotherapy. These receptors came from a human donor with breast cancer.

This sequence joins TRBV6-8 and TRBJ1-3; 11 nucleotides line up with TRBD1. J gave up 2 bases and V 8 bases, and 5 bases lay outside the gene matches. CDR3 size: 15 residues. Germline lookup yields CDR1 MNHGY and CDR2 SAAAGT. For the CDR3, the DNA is TGTGCCAGCGGGCGGACAGGGGGCCCTGGAAACACCATATATTTT. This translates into CASGRTGGPGNTIYF.

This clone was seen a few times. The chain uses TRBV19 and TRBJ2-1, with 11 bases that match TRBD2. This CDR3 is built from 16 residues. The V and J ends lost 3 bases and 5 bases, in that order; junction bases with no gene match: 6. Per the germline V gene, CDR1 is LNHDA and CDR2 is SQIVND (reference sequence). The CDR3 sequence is CASSIGSSGRHNEQFF. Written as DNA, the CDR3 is TGTGCCAGTAGTATCGGGTCTAGCGGGAGGCACAATGAGCAGTTCTTC. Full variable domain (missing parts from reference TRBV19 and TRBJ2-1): DGGITQSPKYLFRKEGQNVTLSCEQNLNHDAMYWYRQDPGQGLRLIYYSQIVNDFQKGDIAEGYSVSREKKESFPLTVTSAQKNPTAFYLCASSIGSSGRHNEQFFGPGTRLTVL.

The CDR3 DNA follows: TGCGCCAGCAGTCCACGGACTGGATCCATTGGGGATACGCAGTATTTT. Amino acid sequence: CASSPRTGSIGDTQYF. This chain links TRBV23-1 with TRBJ2-3, with D possibly being TRBD2 (5 bases). TRBV23-1 is an ORF, and what it does is uncertain. V lost 4 bases, J lost 6 bases, and 20 bases lay in between. The CDR3 runs to 16 residues.

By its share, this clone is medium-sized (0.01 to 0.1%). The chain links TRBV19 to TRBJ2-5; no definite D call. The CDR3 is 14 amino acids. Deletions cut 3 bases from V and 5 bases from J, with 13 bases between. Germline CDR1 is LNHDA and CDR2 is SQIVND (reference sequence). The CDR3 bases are TGTGCCAGTAGTATTAGTGGCCCACGGGAGACCCAGTACTTC. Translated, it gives CASSISGPRETQYF. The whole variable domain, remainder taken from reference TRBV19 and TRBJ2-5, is DGGITQSPKYLFRKEGQNVTLSCEQNLNHDAMYWYRQDPGQGLRLIYYSQIVNDFQKGDIAEGYSVSREKKESFPLTVTSAQKNPTAFYLCASSISGPRETQYFGPGTRLLVL.

For the CDR3, the DNA is TGTGCCAGCAGCGTGGACAGGGGTGGAAATGAGCAGTTCTTC. Its translation: CASSVDRGGNEQFF. This rearrangement joins TRBV11-3 to TRBJ2-1; 9 nucleotides match TRBD1. Germline values: CDR1 SGHNT, CDR2 YENEEA. The CDR3 length is 14 residues. V shed 5 bases, J shed 7 bases, and the junction held 6 bases outside the gene matches.

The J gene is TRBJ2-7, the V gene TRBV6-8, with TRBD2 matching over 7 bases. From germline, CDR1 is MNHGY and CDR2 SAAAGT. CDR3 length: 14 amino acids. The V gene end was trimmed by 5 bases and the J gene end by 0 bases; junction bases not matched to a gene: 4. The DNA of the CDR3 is TGTGCCAGCAGTAGAGCGGGGAGCTCCTACGAGCAGTACTTC. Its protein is CASSRAGSSYEQYF.

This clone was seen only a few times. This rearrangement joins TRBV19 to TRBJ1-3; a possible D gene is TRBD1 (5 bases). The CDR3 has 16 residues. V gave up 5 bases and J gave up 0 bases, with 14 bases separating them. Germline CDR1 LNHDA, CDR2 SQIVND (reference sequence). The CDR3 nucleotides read TGTGCCAGTAGTCAGACAGATTCGTACTCTGGAAACACCATATATTTT. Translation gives CASSQTDSYSGNTIYF.

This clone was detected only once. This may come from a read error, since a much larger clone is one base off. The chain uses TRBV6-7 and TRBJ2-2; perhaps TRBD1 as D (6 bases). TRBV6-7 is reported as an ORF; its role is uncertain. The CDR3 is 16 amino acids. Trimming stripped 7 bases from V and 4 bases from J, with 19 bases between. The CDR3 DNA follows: TGTGCCAGCACCAGTACAGGGAAAGTAATCACCGGGGAGCTGTTTTTT. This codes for CASTSTGKVITGELFF.

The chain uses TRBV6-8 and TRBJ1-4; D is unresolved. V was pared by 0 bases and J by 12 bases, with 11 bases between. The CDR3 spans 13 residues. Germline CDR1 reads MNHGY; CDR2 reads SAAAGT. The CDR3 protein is CASSYSEGLELFF. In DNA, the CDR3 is TGTGCCAGCAGTTACTCGGAGGGATTAGAACTGTTTTTT.

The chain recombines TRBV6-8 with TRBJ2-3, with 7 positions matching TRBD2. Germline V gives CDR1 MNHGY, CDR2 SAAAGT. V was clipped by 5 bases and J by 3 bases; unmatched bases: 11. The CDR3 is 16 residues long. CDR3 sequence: CASSGEGGSRTDTQYF. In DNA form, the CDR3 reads TGTGCCAGCAGTGGAGAGGGAGGGTCTCGGACAGATACGCAGTATTTT.

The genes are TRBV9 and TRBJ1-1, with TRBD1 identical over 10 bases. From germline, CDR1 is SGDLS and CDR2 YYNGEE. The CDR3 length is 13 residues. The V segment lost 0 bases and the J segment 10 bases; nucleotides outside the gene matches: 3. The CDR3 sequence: CASSVGQGARAFF. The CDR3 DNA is TGTGCCAGCAGCGTAGGACAGGGGGCTAGAGCTTTCTTT.

Here the CDR3 reads CASSNRGRDQPQHF. DNA of the CDR3: TGTGCCAGCAGCAACAGGGGTCGAGATCAGCCCCAGCATTTT. The chain couples TRBV6-8 to TRBJ1-5; 7 bases agree with TRBD1. Per germline, CDR1 MNHGY and CDR2 SAAAGT. Germline trimming cut 6 bases from V and 5 bases from J; bases unmatched to any gene: 7. CDR3 length: 14 amino acids.

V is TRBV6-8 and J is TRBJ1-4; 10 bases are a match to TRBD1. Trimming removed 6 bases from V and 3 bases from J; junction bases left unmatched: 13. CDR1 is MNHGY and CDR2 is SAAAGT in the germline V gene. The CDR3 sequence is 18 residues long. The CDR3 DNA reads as TGTGCCAGCAGGGAGATTCAGGGACAGGGGTCTTCTAATGAAAAACTGTTTTTT. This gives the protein CASREIQGQGSSNEKLFF.

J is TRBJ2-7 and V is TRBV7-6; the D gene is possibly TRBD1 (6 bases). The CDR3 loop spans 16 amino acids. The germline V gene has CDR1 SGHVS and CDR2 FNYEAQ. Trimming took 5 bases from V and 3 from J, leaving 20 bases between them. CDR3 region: CASSGGHWGRSYEQYF. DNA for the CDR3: TGTGCCAGCAGCGGGGGACATTGGGGGCGAAGCTACGAGCAGTACTTC.

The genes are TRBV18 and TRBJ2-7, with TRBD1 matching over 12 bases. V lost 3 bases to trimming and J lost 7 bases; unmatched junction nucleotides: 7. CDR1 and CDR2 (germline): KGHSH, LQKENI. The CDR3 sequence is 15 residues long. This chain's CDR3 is CASSPVGTGGGEQYF. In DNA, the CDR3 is TGTGCCAGCTCACCGGTAGGGACAGGGGGCGGTGAGCAGTACTTC.

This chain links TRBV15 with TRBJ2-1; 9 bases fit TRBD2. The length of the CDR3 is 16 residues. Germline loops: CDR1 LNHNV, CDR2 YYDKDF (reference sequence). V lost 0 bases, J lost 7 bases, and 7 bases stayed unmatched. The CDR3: CATSRDRAGGLNEQFF. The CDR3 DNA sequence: TGTGCCACCAGCAGAGATCGGGCGGGAGGGCTTAATGAGCAGTTCTTC.

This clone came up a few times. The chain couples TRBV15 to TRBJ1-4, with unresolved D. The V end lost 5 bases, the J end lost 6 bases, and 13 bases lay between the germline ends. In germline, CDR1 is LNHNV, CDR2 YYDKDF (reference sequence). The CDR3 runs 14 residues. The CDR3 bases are TGTGCCACCAGCCCTGGAGGATCTGATGAAAAACTGTTTTTT. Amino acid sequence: CATSPGGSDEKLFF.

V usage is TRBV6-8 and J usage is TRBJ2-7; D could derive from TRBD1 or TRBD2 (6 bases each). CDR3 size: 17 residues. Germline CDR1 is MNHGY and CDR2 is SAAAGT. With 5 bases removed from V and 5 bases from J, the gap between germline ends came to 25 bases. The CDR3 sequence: CASSGQQGGPPGHEQYF. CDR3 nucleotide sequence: TGTGCCAGCAGTGGTCAACAGGGAGGCCCACCGGGACACGAGCAGTACTTC.